This TCR beta chain was captured in a study of blood T cells in healthy people across ages. For the second PCR, which ran for about 7 to 12 cycles, a sample-barcoded 5' primer and a J-beta primer mix were used. A single record per CDR3 protein comes from TCRdb applying MiXCR to the 5' RACE reads. The repertoire holds about 970,000 distinct CDR3 sequences, with roughly 51% as singletons. After removal of 0 bases from V and 4 bases from J, the junction contained 2 bases not matched to a gene. Germline-derived CDR1 and CDR2 are MNHNS and SASEGT. CDR3 size: 15 residues. The sequencing input was blood. The receptor comes from an older woman in good health. J is TRBJ2-2 and V is TRBV6-1; 7 bases align to TRBD1. The CDR3: CASSEATGVTGELFF. CDR3 coding DNA: TGTGCCAGCAGTGAAGCCACAGGGGTCACCGGGGAGCTGTTTTTT.